The rows below give T cell receptor beta chains drawn from one sample of a study of blood T cell repertoires in COVID-19. Libraries were prepared by immunoSEQ multiplex PCR; TCRdb keeps only in-frame clonotypes and omits some of them. The sample lists under 200,000 clones, over 75% occurring once. Input material: peripheral blood. These receptors all come from a woman over 75 with acute or convalescent COVID-19. CDR3s include the opening cysteine and the closing phenylalanine or tryptophan. The D gene is left open where the match is weak.

TRBV9	NA	TRBJ2-1	CASSIFTGQEGREQFF
TRBV6-5	TRBD2	TRBJ2-1	CASRRGTNNEQFF
TRBV27	NA	TRBJ2-3	CASSPRGAGVTDTQYF
TRBV19	NA	TRBJ2-5	CASSLRGVQETQYF
TRBV5-5	TRBD2	TRBJ2-7	CASSLGPSGRALYEQYF
TRBV7-9	NA	TRBJ2-3	CASSLSSAPASADTQYF
TRBV14	TRBD1	TRBJ2-7	CASSQANRGWQYF
TRBV5-6	TRBD1	TRBJ1-1	CASRRRGFNTEAFF
TRBV6-5	TRBD1	TRBJ1-2	CASSYSRGRNYGYTF
TRBV18	NA	TRBJ2-5	CASSPLALAWETQYF
TRBV19	TRBD2	TRBJ2-3	CASKTSGGAGTDTQYF
TRBV5-6	NA	TRBJ2-3	CASSLVFSDTQYF
TRBV5-5	NA	TRBJ1-3	CASSLGSGGPGNTIYF
TRBV5-1	NA	TRBJ2-6	CASSESTSGANVLTF
TRBV5-1	TRBD1	TRBJ1-5	CASRDRDNQPQHF
TRBV19	NA	TRBJ1-1	CASSPGTFEAFF
TRBV5-6	NA	TRBJ1-3	CASSFRREVLRVAGNTIYF
TRBV7-2	NA	TRBJ2-7	CASSLRRGDEQYF
TRBV19	NA	TRBJ2-3	CASKRGGTDTQYF
TRBV7-8	NA	TRBJ1-2	CASSLVGGLFNYGYTF
TRBV7-2	TRBD1	TRBJ1-2	CASSFIAGTGSGYTF
TRBV19	NA	TRBJ2-7	CASSIDPDGQKQYF
TRBV25-1	TRBD1	TRBJ2-5	CASSDPGTAKQETQYF
TRBV19	NA	TRBJ2-7	CASSIEGGQREQYF
TRBV24-1	TRBD2	TRBJ2-7	CATSESGGARYEQYF
TRBV2	NA	TRBJ2-7	CASSERSGMYEQYF
TRBV5-4	NA	TRBJ2-2	CASSLALANTGELFF
TRBV19	NA	TRBJ2-7	CASSLTTARVSYEQYF
TRBV5-4	TRBD1	TRBJ1-2	CASSSEIQGAAGGYTF
TRBV5-4	NA	TRBJ1-2	CASSRGHSTPNYGYTF
TRBV7-3	NA	TRBJ2-6	CASSFSRDTLAGANVLTF
TRBV7-6	NA	TRBJ2-1	CASSFGWGSSYNEQFF
TRBV5-6	TRBD2	TRBJ2-7	CASSPPGGGYEQYF
TRBV12-3/TRBV12-4	NA	TRBJ2-5	CASSFRGQETQYF
TRBV6-2/TRBV6-3	TRBD1	TRBJ1-2	CASSYGQGAYGYTF
TRBV7-6	NA	TRBJ2-7	CASSLGRPGPYEQYF
TRBV4-2	TRBD1	TRBJ1-3	CASSQSRTGGDLRNTIYF
TRBV5-8	NA	TRBJ1-1	CASSLVGRRAFF
TRBV29-1	NA	TRBJ2-1	CSVVAVDEQFF
TRBV6-2/TRBV6-3	TRBD1	TRBJ1-5	CASSDRGYSNQPQHF
TRBV5-1	NA	TRBJ1-1	CASSRTGLNTEAFF
TRBV19	NA	TRBJ1-5	CASSIVGQLNQPQHF
TRBV6-5	NA	TRBJ2-7	CASSYSAAERWEQYF
TRBV27	NA	TRBJ1-1	CASSWGGRNTEAFF
TRBV9	TRBD2	TRBJ2-2	CASTGLAGDTGELFF
TRBV6-5	NA	TRBJ2-7	CASSYTRTAGPYEQYF
TRBV6-5	TRBD1	TRBJ1-1	CASSYSGNGTATEAFF
TRBV5-5	NA	TRBJ1-3	CASSLSVDSGNTIYF
TRBV29-1	NA	TRBJ1-3	CSVEYGNTIYF
TRBV29-1	NA	TRBJ2-1	CSVGGAPYNEQFF
TRBV5-4	NA	TRBJ2-2	CASSQGLATGELFF
TRBV7-7	NA	TRBJ2-1	CASSLAGRSEQFF
TRBV12-3/TRBV12-4	NA	TRBJ2-2	CASSFRDPGELFF